These T cell receptor beta chains were read from a single sample in a study of cytotoxic CD8 clonotypes in ibrutinib-treated CLL. Sequencing was performed with immunoSEQ multiplex PCR; in TCRdb, only in-frame clones are kept and a portion is missing. The sample lists around 25,000 clones, roughly 62% occurring once. The source material was PBMCs, sampled after 24 months of ibrutinib treatment. These receptors were collected from a human donor with chronic lymphocytic leukemia. The CDR3 runs from the conserved cysteine through the conserved F or W. Each record gives: J gene, clone size, V gene, D gene, CDR3 protein, CDR3 DNA. D genes are given only for firm matches. A clone size is listed for some rows: how often the clone was seen (once, few, many), or a class if it is expanded.

J: TRBJ2-1; size: NA; V: TRBV4-1; D: NA; CDR3: CASSQVGSEQFF; DNA: TGCGCCAGCAGCCAAGTCGGCAGTGAGCAGTTCTTC
J: TRBJ1-1; size: NA; V: TRBV5-4; D: NA; CDR3: CASSPQGNTEAFF; DNA: TGTGCCAGCAGCCCGCAGGGGAACACTGAAGCTTTCTTT
J: TRBJ1-2; size: NA; V: TRBV27; D: TRBD1; CDR3: CASSSTGVGYTF; DNA: TGTGCCAGCAGTTCGACAGGGGTCGGCTACACCTTC
J: TRBJ1-1; size: few; V: TRBV20-1; D: NA; CDR3: CSASIGEAFF; DNA: TGCAGTGCTAGTATAGGTGAAGCTTTCTTT
J: TRBJ1-1; size: NA; V: TRBV27; D: NA; CDR3: CASSPRTGRTEAFF; DNA: TGTGCCAGCAGTCCGAGGACCGGGCGGACTGAAGCTTTCTTT
J: TRBJ1-1; size: few; V: TRBV27; D: NA; CDR3: CASSLGGGSTEAFF; DNA: TGTGCCAGCAGTTTAGGAGGGGGGAGCACTGAAGCTTTCTTT
J: TRBJ1-6; size: NA; V: TRBV9; D: NA; CDR3: CASSPRPGANSPLHF; DNA: TGTGCCAGCAGCCCCCGGCCGGGGGCAAATTCACCCCTCCACTTT
J: TRBJ1-1; size: NA; V: TRBV4-1; D: NA; CDR3: CASSPLPNTEAFF; DNA: TGCGCCAGCAGCCCTTTGCCGAACACTGAAGCTTTCTTT
J: TRBJ2-5; size: NA; V: TRBV7-8; D: TRBD1; CDR3: CASSLGQGALETQYF; DNA: TGTGCCAGCAGCCTAGGACAGGGGGCCTTAGAGACCCAGTACTTC
J: TRBJ2-1; size: NA; V: TRBV27; D: TRBD2; CDR3: CASSPGLAGVNEQFF; DNA: TGTGCCAGCAGTCCGGGACTAGCGGGCGTCAATGAGCAGTTCTTC
J: TRBJ1-1; size: NA; V: TRBV5-4; D: TRBD1; CDR3: CASSWDRRSGNTEAFF; DNA: TGTGCCAGCAGCTGGGACAGGAGATCGGGGAACACTGAAGCTTTCTTT
J: TRBJ1-3; size: NA; V: TRBV12-5; D: NA; CDR3: CASGLGASTGSGNTIYF; DNA: TGTGCTAGTGGTTTGGGGGCCTCTACAGGGTCCGGAAACACCATATATTTT
J: TRBJ2-1; size: NA; V: TRBV5-1; D: TRBD1; CDR3: CASSLKGTDLNNEQFF; DNA: TGCGCCAGCAGCTTGAAAGGGACAGACCTTAACAATGAGCAGTTCTTC
J: TRBJ2-6; size: NA; V: TRBV2; D: NA; CDR3: CASINIGGSGANVLTF; DNA: TGTGCCAGCATTAACATAGGGGGCTCTGGGGCCAACGTCCTGACTTTC
J: TRBJ2-5; size: NA; V: TRBV19; D: TRBD1; CDR3: CASSDRGGETQYF; DNA: TGTGCCAGTAGCGACAGGGGCGGTGAGACCCAGTACTTC
J: TRBJ2-3; size: NA; V: TRBV7-9; D: NA; CDR3: CASSLDTDTQYF; DNA: TGTGCCAGCAGCTTAGATACAGATACGCAGTATTTT
J: TRBJ2-5; size: NA; V: TRBV5-4; D: TRBD1; CDR3: CASSLGDREETQYF; DNA: TGTGCCAGCAGCTTGGGGGACAGGGAGGAGACCCAGTACTTC
J: TRBJ2-3; size: NA; V: TRBV6-6; D: NA; CDR3: CASSPRTEQRYF; DNA: TGTGCCAGCAGTCCCAGGACCGAGCAGAGGTATTTT
J: TRBJ2-3; size: NA; V: TRBV18; D: NA; CDR3: CASSPPVVDTQYF; DNA: TGTGCCAGCTCACCACCGGTAGTAGATACGCAGTATTTT
J: TRBJ2-6; size: NA; V: TRBV29-1; D: NA; CDR3: CSVEDLGSNSGANVLTF; DNA: TGCAGCGTTGAAGATCTAGGCAGTAACTCTGGGGCCAACGTCCTGACTTTC
J: TRBJ1-1; size: once; V: TRBV18; D: NA; CDR3: CASSPRGGPVNTEAFF; DNA: TGTGCCAGCTCACCCCGCGGTGGGCCGGTAAACACTGAAGCTTTCTTT
J: TRBJ1-1; size: NA; V: TRBV6-6; D: TRBD1; CDR3: CASTYLAGGNTEAFF; DNA: TGTGCCAGCACTTACCTTGCAGGGGGGAACACTGAAGCTTTCTTT
J: TRBJ1-5; size: NA; V: TRBV7-6; D: TRBD1; CDR3: CASSRGTGAGQPQHF; DNA: TGTGCCAGCAGCCGCGGGACAGGGGCCGGCCAGCCCCAGCATTTT